The sequence of this TCR beta chain was determined in a study of blood T cell repertoires in COVID-19. Study summary: The analysed material was cDNA or gDNA that came from T cells, B-cell-depleted T cells, or PBMCs.

In the study's own analysis: Estimated nucleated cell counts came from reference gene primer amplification. The method was immunoSEQ multiplex PCR; TCRdb's version includes in-frame clones alone and lacks a portion of them. That table is the source of V, J and clone size, and D and trimming were worked out from the DNA. The sample has tens of thousands of clones, about 90% seen once. CDR3 length: 14 amino acids. Germline CDR1 and CDR2: SNHLY and FYNNEI. Losses at the gene ends were 3 bases for V and 5 bases for J; bases not matched to a gene: 2. The TCR comes from a human donor in a cohort sampled during active COVID-19. Sequences were obtained from peripheral blood. The chain links TRBV2 to TRBJ2-2; 8 nucleotides match TRBD1. Written as DNA, the CDR3 is TGTGCCAGCAGTGAGACAGGGGAGACCGGGGAGCTGTTTTTT. Amino acids: CASSETGETGELFF.